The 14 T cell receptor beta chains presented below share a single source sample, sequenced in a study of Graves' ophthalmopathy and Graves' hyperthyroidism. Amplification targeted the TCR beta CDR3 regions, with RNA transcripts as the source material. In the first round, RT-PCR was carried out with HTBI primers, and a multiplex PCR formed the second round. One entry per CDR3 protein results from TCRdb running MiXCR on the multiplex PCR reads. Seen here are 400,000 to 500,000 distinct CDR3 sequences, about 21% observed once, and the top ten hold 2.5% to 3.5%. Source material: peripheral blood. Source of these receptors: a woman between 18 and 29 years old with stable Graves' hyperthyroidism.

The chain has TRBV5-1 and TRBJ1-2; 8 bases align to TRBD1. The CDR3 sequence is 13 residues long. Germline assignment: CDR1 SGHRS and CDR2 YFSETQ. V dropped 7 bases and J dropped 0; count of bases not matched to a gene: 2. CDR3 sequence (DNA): TGCGCCAGCCGGACAGGGACTAACTATGGCTACACCTTC. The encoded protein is CASRTGTNYGYTF.

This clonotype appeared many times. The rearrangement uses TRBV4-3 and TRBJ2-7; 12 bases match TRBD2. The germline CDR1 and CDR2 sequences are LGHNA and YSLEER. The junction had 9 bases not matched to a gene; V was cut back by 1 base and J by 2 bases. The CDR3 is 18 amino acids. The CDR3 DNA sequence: TGCGCCAGCAGCCAAGTGGGGCTAGCGGGAGGGATCCCCTACGAGCAGTACTTC. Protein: CASSQVGLAGGIPYEQYF.

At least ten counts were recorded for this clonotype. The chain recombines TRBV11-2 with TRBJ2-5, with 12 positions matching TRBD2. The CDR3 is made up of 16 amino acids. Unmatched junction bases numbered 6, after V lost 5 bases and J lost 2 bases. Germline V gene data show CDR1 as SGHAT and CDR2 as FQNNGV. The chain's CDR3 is CASSPGLAGGQETQYF. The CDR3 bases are TGTGCCAGCAGCCCGGGACTAGCGGGCGGTCAAGAGACCCAGTACTTC.

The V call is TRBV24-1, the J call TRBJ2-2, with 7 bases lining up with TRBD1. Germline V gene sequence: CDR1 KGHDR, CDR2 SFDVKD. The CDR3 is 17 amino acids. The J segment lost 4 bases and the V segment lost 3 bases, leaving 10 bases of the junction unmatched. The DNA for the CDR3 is TGTGCCACCAGTGATATACAGGGGAGTTCGGGCACCGGGGAGCTGTTTTTT. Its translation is CATSDIQGSSGTGELFF.

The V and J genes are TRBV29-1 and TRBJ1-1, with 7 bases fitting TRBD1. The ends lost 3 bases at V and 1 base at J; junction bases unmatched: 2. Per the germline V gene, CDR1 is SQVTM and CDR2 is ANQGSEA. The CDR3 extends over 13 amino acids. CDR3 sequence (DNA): TGCAGCGTTGATTGGACAGGGAACACTGAAGCTTTCTTT. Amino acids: CSVDWTGNTEAFF.

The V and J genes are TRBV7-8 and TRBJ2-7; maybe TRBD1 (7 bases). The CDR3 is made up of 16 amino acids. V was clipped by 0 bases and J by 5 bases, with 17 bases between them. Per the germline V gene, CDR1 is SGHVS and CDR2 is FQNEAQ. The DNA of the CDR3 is TGTGCCAGCAGCTTAGCGCGCCAGGGGGGACCCCACGAGCAGTACTTC. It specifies CASSLARQGGPHEQYF.

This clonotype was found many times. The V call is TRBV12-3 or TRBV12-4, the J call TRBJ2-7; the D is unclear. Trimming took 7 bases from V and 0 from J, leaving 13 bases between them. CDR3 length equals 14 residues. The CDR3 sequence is CASTVARSSYEQYF. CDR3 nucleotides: TGTGCCAGCACCGTGGCCAGAAGCTCCTACGAGCAGTACTTC.

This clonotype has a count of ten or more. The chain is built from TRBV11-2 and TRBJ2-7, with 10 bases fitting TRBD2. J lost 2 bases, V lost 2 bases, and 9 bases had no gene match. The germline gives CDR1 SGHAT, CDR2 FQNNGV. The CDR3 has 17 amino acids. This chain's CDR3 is CASSLYPSGSVTYEQYF. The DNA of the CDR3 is TGTGCCAGCAGCTTATATCCTAGCGGGAGCGTCACCTACGAGCAGTACTTC.

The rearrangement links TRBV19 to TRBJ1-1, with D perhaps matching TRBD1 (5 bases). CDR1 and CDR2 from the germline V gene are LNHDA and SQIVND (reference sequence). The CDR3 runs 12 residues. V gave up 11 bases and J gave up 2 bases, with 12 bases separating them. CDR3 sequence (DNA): TGTGCCGGCAGGGATGCCAACACTGAAGCTTTCTTT. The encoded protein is CAGRDANTEAFF.

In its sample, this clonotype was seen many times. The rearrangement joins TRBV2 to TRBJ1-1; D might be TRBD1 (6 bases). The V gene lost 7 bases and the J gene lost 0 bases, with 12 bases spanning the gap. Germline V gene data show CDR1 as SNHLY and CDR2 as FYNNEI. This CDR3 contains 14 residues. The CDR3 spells CASIPGTLNTEAFF. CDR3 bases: TGTGCCAGCATTCCCGGGACACTGAACACTGAAGCTTTCTTT.

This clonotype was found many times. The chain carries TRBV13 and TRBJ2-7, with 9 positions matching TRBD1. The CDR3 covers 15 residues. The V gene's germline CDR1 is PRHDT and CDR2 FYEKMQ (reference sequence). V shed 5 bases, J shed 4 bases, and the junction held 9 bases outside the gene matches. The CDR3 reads CASSPDRGYPYEQYF. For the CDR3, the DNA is TGTGCCAGCAGCCCGGACAGGGGCTATCCTTACGAGCAGTACTTC.

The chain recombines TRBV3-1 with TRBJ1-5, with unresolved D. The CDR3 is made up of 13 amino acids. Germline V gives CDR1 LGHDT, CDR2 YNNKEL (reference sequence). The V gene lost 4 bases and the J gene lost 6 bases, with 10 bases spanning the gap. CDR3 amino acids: CASSPPDGQPQHF. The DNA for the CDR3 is TGTGCCAGCAGCCCCCCGGACGGTCAGCCCCAGCATTTT.

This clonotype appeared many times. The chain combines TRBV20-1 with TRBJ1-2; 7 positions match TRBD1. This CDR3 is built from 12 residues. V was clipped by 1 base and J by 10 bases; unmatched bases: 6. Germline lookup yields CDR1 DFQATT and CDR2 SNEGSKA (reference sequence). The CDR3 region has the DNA TGCAGTGCTAGAGGACAGGGCCTTGTCTACACCTTC. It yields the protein CSARGQGLVYTF.

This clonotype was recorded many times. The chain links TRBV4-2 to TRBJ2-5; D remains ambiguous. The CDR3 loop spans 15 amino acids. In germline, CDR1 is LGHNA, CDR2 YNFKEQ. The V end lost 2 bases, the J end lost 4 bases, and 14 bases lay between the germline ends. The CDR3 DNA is TGTGCCAGCAGCCAACGTCTGCCCCCTGGAGAGACCCAGTACTTC. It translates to CASSQRLPPGETQYF.